This T cell receptor (beta chain) was identified during a study of blood T cell repertoires in COVID-19. Overall study: Researchers got acute and convalescent COVID-19 samples from the United States, Italy and Spain. In each case, the material was cDNA or gDNA derived from T cells, B-cell-depleted T cells, or PBMCs.

CDR3 length: 12 residues. V was cut by 4 bases and J by 7 bases, with 9 bases left in between. CDR1 is SGHRS and CDR2 is YFSETQ in the germline V gene. How the authors handled the data: How many nucleated cells were present was estimated from reference gene primer amplification. Only in-frame clones appear in the TCRdb table, and some are missing; sequencing was by immunoSEQ multiplex PCR. The V and J calls and clone size are taken from that table; D and trimming were inferred from the DNA. The sample records 55,000 to 80,000 clones, around 80% being singletons. Sample: peripheral blood. The clonotype originates from a woman older than 75 with active or convalescent COVID-19. The gene calls are TRBV5-1 and TRBJ2-1; the D gene is possibly TRBD2 (5 bases). CDR3 residues: CASSPGLNEQFF. The CDR3 region has the DNA TGCGCCAGCAGCCCCGGACTTAATGAGCAGTTCTTC.